Reported below is one T cell receptor (beta chain). The CDR3 extends over 14 amino acids. Losses at the gene ends were 4 bases for V and 0 bases for J; bases not matched to a gene: 0. Per germline, CDR1 KGHSH and CDR2 LQKENI. This record comes from a study of blood T cell repertoires in COVID-19. Study background: COVID-19 samples, acute and convalescent, were from the United States, Italy and Spain. T cells, B-cell-depleted T cells, or PBMCs provided the cDNA or gDNA that served as material.

Profiling relied on immunoSEQ multiplex PCR, and the TCRdb table lists in-frame clones only, not all of them. The sample contains fewer than 150,000 clones, around nine tenths of which appear only once. The TCR originated in a man aged 50 to 60 with active or convalescent COVID-19. The rearrangement joins TRBV18 to TRBJ2-3; 8 positions agree with TRBD1. Sequenced: peripheral blood. The CDR3: CASSRDRSTDTQYF. The CDR3 DNA is TGTGCCAGCTCACGGGACAGGAGCACAGATACGCAGTATTTT.